The 3 T cell receptor beta chains in this list originate from one sample, sequenced in a study of vaccination and CD4 T cells after COVID-19. At the Johns Hopkins FTIC core, DNA taken from cultured CD4+ T cells was sequenced by way of the Oncomine TCR Beta short-read assay. It was from cultured CD4+ T cells that genomic DNA was extracted. MiXCR was run by TCRdb on the PCR reads, yielding one entry per CDR3 protein. The top ten clones hold 7% to 10% of a sample with over 9,500 distinct CDR3 sequences, around 30% of them seen once. No antigen is known for these receptors. Treatment given: 10-day PBMC culture with coronavirus spike peptide pools or control peptides (ViraFEST assay). The unexposed donor gave CD4+ T cells before the COVID-19 pandemic (2011-2018). The source material was CD4+ T cells from blood, cultured in vitro. The receptor source for this set is a human donor in good health.

V gene TRBV24-1 combines with J gene TRBJ2-1; 7 positions agree with TRBD1. CDR1 KGHDR and CDR2 SFDVKD come from the germline V gene. The J segment lost 7 bases and the V segment lost 1 base, leaving 9 bases of the junction unmatched. The CDR3 is made up of 16 amino acids. The CDR3 DNA sequence: TGTGCCACCAGTGATTTAAAACAGGGGCCAGGGAATGAGCAGTTCTTC. Translating it yields CATSDLKQGPGNEQFF.

This clonotype was detected only a few times. V and J are TRBV11-2 and TRBJ2-5, with D uncertain. Trimming took 5 bases from V and 5 from J, leaving 9 bases between them. Per the germline V gene, CDR1 is SGHAT and CDR2 is FQNNGV. This CDR3 region has 12 residues. CDR3 amino acids: CASSASRETQYF. In nucleotides, the CDR3 is TGTGCCAGCAGCGCATCCCGGGAGACCCAGTACTTC.

The chain carries TRBV21-1 and TRBJ2-7; the DNA was not used to check the table's D call, TRBD2. TRBV21-1 is flagged as a pseudogene. The CDR3 sequence is 17 residues long. The CDR3 reads CASSKAADGEGLGEQYF. In nucleotides, the CDR3 is TGTGCCAGCAGCAAAGCGGCCGACGGGGAGGGCCTGGGGGAGCAGTACTTC.